The 4 T cell receptor beta chains listed next were all sequenced from one sample in a study of tumor-infiltrating lymphocytes in primary liver carcinoma. From roughly 0.55 ug of total RNA, TCR beta-specific cDNA was reverse-transcribed using a constant-region primer. Generation of the TCR beta libraries relied on three nested multiplex PCR rounds using slightly modified ARM-PCR. Rounds one and two of PCR, each of 10 cycles, were primed with TRBV1-TRBV30 forward primers and a C-beta reverse primer. TCRdb used MiXCR to reprocess the multiplex PCR reads, holding one entry per CDR3 protein. Seen here are more than 150,000 distinct CDR3 sequences, around 60% observed once, and the top ten hold around 68%. Unsorted whole blood supplied the RNA, and germline DNA was extracted too. The specimen was peripheral blood. These TCRs come from a man aged 35 to 55 with primary liver carcinoma and hepatitis B virus infection.

The rearrangement uses TRBV5-8 and TRBJ2-3, with D possibly being TRBD1 (5 bases). V was trimmed by 6 bases and J by 2 bases, leaving 13 bases between them. The CDR3 contains 14 residues. Germline V gene data show CDR1 as SGHTS and CDR2 as YDEGEE. The CDR3 DNA sequence: TGTGCCAGCACCCGGAGTGGGGCCACAGATACGCAGTATTTT. Its protein product is CASTRSGATDTQYF. The entire variable domain, with the rest obtained from reference TRBV5-8 and TRBJ2-3, is as follows: EAGVTQSPTHLIKTRGQQATLRCSPISGHTSVYWYQQALGLGLQFLLWYDEGEERNRGNFPPRFSGRQFPNYSSELNVNALELEDSALYLCASTRSGATDTQYFGPGTRLTVL.

This clonotype was seen many times. V and J are TRBV11-1 and TRBJ2-3, with 8 bases identical to TRBD2. The CDR3 has 16 amino acids. V dropped 5 bases and J dropped 2; count of bases not matched to a gene: 9. Germline CDR1 is SGHAT and CDR2 is FQDESV (reference sequence). CDR3 nucleotide sequence: TGTGCCAGCAGCCACCCAGGACTAGCCGACACAGATACGCAGTATTTT. As protein: CASSHPGLADTDTQYF.

This clonotype was observed a single time. J is TRBJ2-3 and V is TRBV11-2; possible D gene TRBD1, 6 bases. Trimming pared 5 bases from V and 6 bases from J, leaving 12 bases between. The germline gives CDR1 SGHAT, CDR2 FQNNGV. The CDR3 is made up of 13 amino acids. The CDR3 spells CASSGRDRDTQYF. DNA of the CDR3: TGTGCCAGCAGCGGGAGAGACAGGGATACGCAGTATTTT.

This clonotype was found a few times. The chain couples TRBV30 to TRBJ1-2, with TRBD1 matching over 7 bases. V lost 0 bases to trimming and J lost 4 bases; unmatched junction nucleotides: 14. Germline V CDR1 and CDR2: GTSNPN, SVGIG (reference sequence). This CDR3 has 17 residues. The CDR3 DNA sequence: TGTGCCTGGAGTGTAACATTTGGACAGGCTTACGGCTATGGCTACACCTTC. Translated: CAWSVTFGQAYGYGYTF.